This entry concerns a single TCR beta chain. The entry originates in a study of blood T cell repertoires in COVID-19. Study background: Some COVID-19 samples were acute and others convalescent; all came from the United States, Italy and Spain. PBMCs, B-cell-depleted T cells, or T cells provided the cDNA or gDNA that made up the material.

In the original workflow: How many nucleated cells were present was estimated from reference gene primer amplification. TCRdb's table, derived via immunoSEQ multiplex PCR, lists solely in-frame clones and lacks some. That table is the source of V, J and clone size, and D and trimming were worked out from the DNA. The data show some 200,000 clones, about three quarters seen once. With 0 bases removed from V and 14 bases from J, the gap between germline ends came to 14 bases. CDR1 SGHAT and CDR2 FQNNGV come from the germline V gene. The CDR3 extends over 13 amino acids. This receptor was obtained from a woman aged 70-85 years with acute or convalescent COVID-19. The sequenced sample was peripheral blood. The chain recombines TRBV11-2 with TRBJ2-1, with TRBD1 as a possible D gene (5 bases). CDR3 coding DNA: TGTGCCAGCAGCTTAGAAAGGGCAGGGCATGAGTTCTTC. This sequence encodes CASSLERAGHEFF.